The 24 T cell receptor beta chains listed next were all sequenced from one sample in a study of shared clonotypes between healthy human individuals. Method: immunoSEQ multiplex PCR; TCRdb's copy keeps in-frame clones and lacks some. The sample records roughly 1,500,000 clones, around 98.5% being singletons. Material for sequencing was naive CD4+ T cells sorted from blood. The subset here: CD45RA+ positively selected. These TCRs come from a man younger than 40 in good health.

V and J are TRBV11-3 and TRBJ2-3; 7 bases align to TRBD1. J lost 0 bases, V lost 5 bases, and 5 bases had no gene match. The CDR3 is made up of 15 amino acids. The germline V gene encodes CDR1 SGHNT and CDR2 YENEEA. The CDR3, as DNA: TGTGCCAGCAGCCGTAACAGGGGAAGCACAGATACGCAGTATTTT. Residues: CASSRNRGSTDTQYF.

The chain links TRBV25-1 to TRBJ1-4; no clear D. Per germline, CDR1 MGHDK and CDR2 SYGVNS. The CDR3 is 17 residues long. V gave up 0 bases and J gave up 3 bases, with 14 bases separating them. CDR3 amino acids: CASSEYEVWQANEKLFF. The CDR3 DNA reads as TGTGCCAGCAGTGAATATGAGGTTTGGCAGGCTAATGAAAAACTGTTTTTT.

V and J are TRBV9 and TRBJ2-6; 10 bases line up with TRBD1. From germline, CDR1 is SGDLS and CDR2 YYNGEE. J gave up 7 bases and V 4 bases, and 17 bases lay outside the gene matches. The CDR3 extends over 19 amino acids. DNA of the CDR3: TGTGCCAGCAGCCCCGATGACAGGGGGCGTCTTAGGGGCGCCAACGTCCTGACTTTC. Protein: CASSPDDRGRLRGANVLTF.

This clone was seen just once. The rearrangement links TRBV10-3 to TRBJ2-2; D not certain. The V gene lost 2 bases and the J gene lost 3 bases, with 19 bases spanning the gap. Germline V CDR1 and CDR2: ENHRY, SYGVKD. The CDR3 consists of 18 residues. CDR3 bases: TGTGCCATCAGTGAGCTTAGTGGCCCGTCAGCCTACACCGGGGAGCTGTTTTTT. This translates into CAISELSGPSAYTGELFF.

The V gene is TRBV5-6, the J gene TRBJ2-5; 13 positions match TRBD2. CDR1 and CDR2 from the germline V gene are SGHDT and YYEEEE. The CDR3 runs to 16 residues. J gave up 2 bases and V 4 bases, and 5 bases lay outside the gene matches. This CDR3 is CASSLRTSGRQETQYF. The CDR3 DNA reads as TGTGCCAGCAGCCTCCGGACTAGCGGGAGACAAGAGACCCAGTACTTC.

Only one count was recorded for this clone. V is TRBV29-1 and J is TRBJ1-2; D possibly corresponds to TRBD1 (6 bases). The V end lost 6 bases, the J end lost 7 bases, and 15 bases lay between the germline ends. The CDR3 contains 12 residues. Germline CDR1 SQVTM, CDR2 ANQGSEA. This chain's CDR3 is CSVDPRGFGYTF. In DNA, the CDR3 is TGCAGCGTGGACCCCAGGGGCTTTGGCTACACCTTC.

This rearrangement joins TRBV11-2 to TRBJ2-1; 7 positions agree with TRBD2. The CDR3 sequence is 17 residues long. Looked up from germline, CDR1 is SGHAT and CDR2 is FQNNGV. Unmatched junction bases numbered 13, after V lost 4 bases and J lost 4 bases. The CDR3 DNA reads TGTGCCAGCAGCTGGGGCGCCCTTAGCGGGCAATACAATGAGCAGTTCTTC. As protein: CASSWGALSGQYNEQFF.

This clone was counted once. The chain combines TRBV5-1 with TRBJ2-3; tentatively, D is TRBD2 (6 bases). With 4 bases removed from V and 2 bases from J, the gap between germline ends came to 14 bases. The CDR3 spans 15 residues. Germline CDR1 is SGHRS and CDR2 is YFSETQ. Written as DNA, the CDR3 is TGCGCCAGCAGCAAGTGGGAGGATGACACAGATACGCAGTATTTT. Translation gives CASSKWEDDTDTQYF.

The chain links TRBV28 to TRBJ2-1; 7 bases are a match to TRBD1. CDR3 length: 14 residues. In germline, CDR1 is MDHEN, CDR2 SYDVKM. V was clipped by 3 bases and J by 8 bases; unmatched bases: 7. The CDR3 DNA reads as TGTGCCAGCAGTTTGAGACAGGGACCCCATGAGCAGTTCTTC. Translating gives CASSLRQGPHEQFF.

The sample holds one count of this clone. The V gene is TRBV27, the J gene TRBJ2-7; D not resolved. The CDR3 runs to 14 residues. V was shortened by 2 bases and J by 1 base, with 9 bases between the two germline ends. Germline V gene lookup returns CDR1 MNHEY and CDR2 SMNVEV (reference sequence). CDR3 amino acids: CASSLRYGSYEQYF. CDR3 in DNA: TGTGCCAGCAGTTTAAGGTACGGATCCTACGAGCAGTACTTC.

CDR3 in DNA: TGTGCCAGCAGCCCGACTAGATTGGCCTGGTACAATGAGCAGTTCTTC. It specifies CASSPTRLAWYNEQFF. The chain links TRBV5-6 to TRBJ2-1, with D possibly TRBD2 on 6 matching bases. Germline V gene sequence: CDR1 SGHDT, CDR2 YYEEEE. Trimming removed 4 bases from V and 4 bases from J, with 18 bases in between. This CDR3 has 16 amino acids. Complete variable domain (other parts from reference TRBV5-6 and TRBJ2-1): DAGVTQSPTHLIKTRGQQVTLRCSPKSGHDTVSWYQQALGQGPQFIFQYYEEEERQRGNFPDRFSGHQFPNYSSELNVNALLLGDSALYLCASSPTRLAWYNEQFFGPGTRLTVL.

The rearrangement joins TRBV10-1 to TRBJ1-5, with D possibly TRBD1 on 5 matching bases. Germline V gives CDR1 WNHNN, CDR2 SYGVQD (reference sequence). The CDR3 runs 12 residues. Trimming cost V 6 bases and J 6 bases, with 9 bases left between them. DNA for the CDR3: TGCGCCAGCAGCGATCAGGGTCAGCCCCAGCATTTT. It codes for CASSDQGQPQHF.

This chain connects TRBV18 to TRBJ2-3, with 9 bases aligning to TRBD1. V trimming: 6 bases; J trimming: 6 bases; junction bases outside the gene matches: 7. Germline V gene data show CDR1 as KGHSH and CDR2 as LQKENI. This CDR3 is built from 14 residues. The CDR3 DNA is TGTGCCAGCTCGTGGGACAGGGTATCGGATACGCAGTATTTT. This encodes CASSWDRVSDTQYF.

The CDR3 protein is CASSQGQGALRGANVLTF. The DNA of the CDR3 is TGCGCCAGCAGCCAGGGACAGGGGGCTTTGAGGGGGGCCAACGTCCTGACTTTC. The chain combines TRBV4-3 with TRBJ2-6; 12 positions match TRBD1. This CDR3 comprises 18 residues. Germline CDR1 reads LGHNA; CDR2 reads YSLEER. The V and J ends lost 3 bases and 4 bases, in that order; junction bases with no gene match: 7.

This chain joins TRBV15 and TRBJ2-2; a weak D match, TRBD2 (5 bases). CDR1 and CDR2 from the germline V gene are LNHNV and YYDKDF (reference sequence). This CDR3 is 13 amino acids long. The ends were cut back, 1 base at V and 7 bases at J, with 7 bases in the middle. The CDR3 DNA reads as TGTGCCACCAGCAGAGGGAGGAGCGGGGAGCTGTTTTTT. Protein product: CATSRGRSGELFF.

The chain combines TRBV7-6 with TRBJ1-5; the D is unclear. CDR1 is SGHVS, CDR2 FNYEAQ, per germline. The CDR3 has 14 amino acids. V shed 5 bases and J shed 1 base, with 9 bases lying between them. This CDR3 is CASSPSQSNQPQHF. In nucleotides, the CDR3 is TGTGCCAGCAGCCCCAGCCAGAGCAATCAGCCCCAGCATTTT.

This rearrangement joins TRBV6-6 to TRBJ2-1; D not certain. The CDR3 has 13 residues. Germline V gives CDR1 MNHNY, CDR2 SVGAGI (reference sequence). With 7 bases removed from V and 4 bases from J, the gap between germline ends came to 11 bases. CDR3 amino acids: CASMLGTYNEQFF. CDR3 nucleotide sequence: TGTGCCAGCATGTTGGGTACGTACAATGAGCAGTTCTTC.

J is TRBJ1-2 and V is TRBV5-1; a weak D match, TRBD1 (6 bases). Trimming removed 3 bases at V and 5 bases at J, with 14 bases between. The CDR3 has 14 amino acids. The germline CDR1 and CDR2 sequences are SGHRS and YFSETQ. The CDR3 DNA reads as TGCGCCAGCAGCTGGGGAACAGGGATGTATGGCTACACCTTC. This gives the protein CASSWGTGMYGYTF. Drawing the rest from reference TRBV5-1 and TRBJ1-2, the complete variable domain is KAGVTQTPRYLIKTRGQQVTLSCSPISGHRSVSWYQQTPGQGLQFLFEYFSETQRNKGNFPGRFSGRQFSNSRSEMNVSTLELGDSALYLCASSWGTGMYGYTFGSGTRLTVV.

In nucleotides, the CDR3 is TGTGCCAGCAGCGGTACAGAGATTGGCGGCTACACCTTC. This codes for CASSGTEIGGYTF. The chain recombines TRBV7-9 with TRBJ1-2; D remains ambiguous. This CDR3 is built from 13 residues. CDR1 is SEHNR and CDR2 is FQNEAQ in the germline V gene (reference sequence). V lost 5 bases and J lost 8, with 15 bases in between.

The J gene is TRBJ2-1, the V gene TRBV27, with TRBD2 as a possible D gene (6 bases). The CDR3 totals 16 residues. CDR1 MNHEY and CDR2 SMNVEV come from the germline V gene (reference sequence). The V end was cut by 7 bases, the J end by 3 bases, with 19 bases between. The CDR3: CASNEIGGPIYNEQFF. CDR3 bases: TGTGCCAGCAATGAAATCGGAGGGCCCATCTACAATGAGCAGTTCTTC.

The chain uses TRBV5-1 and TRBJ2-7; TRBD1 is a possible D gene (6 bases). CDR1 SGHRS and CDR2 YFSETQ come from the germline V gene. The V end lost 8 bases, the J end lost 0 bases, and 15 bases lay between the germline ends. The CDR3 is 14 amino acids. CDR3 DNA sequence: TGCGCCAGTGCGGCCTCGGGACACTCCTACGAGCAGTACTTC. It encodes CASAASGHSYEQYF. The full variable domain, rest sourced from reference TRBV5-1 and TRBJ2-7, is KAGVTQTPRYLIKTRGQQVTLSCSPISGHRSVSWYQQTPGQGLQFLFEYFSETQRNKGNFPGRFSGRQFSNSRSEMNVSTLELGDSALYLCASAASGHSYEQYFGPGTRLTVT.

The chain is built from TRBV19 and TRBJ1-1, with TRBD1 matching over 7 bases. Germline lookup yields CDR1 LNHDA and CDR2 SQIVND (reference sequence). This CDR3 contains 13 residues. Trimming at V came to 6 bases and at J to 5 bases, leaving 6 bases not matched to a gene. CDR3 loop: CASSLTGRTEAFF. Here the CDR3 DNA reads TGTGCCAGTAGCCTGACAGGGAGGACTGAAGCTTTCTTT.

This chain uses TRBV19 with TRBJ2-7; D is possibly TRBD1 or TRBD2 (5 bases each). The germline V gene encodes CDR1 LNHDA and CDR2 SQIVND (reference sequence). This CDR3 region has 15 residues. The V end lost 10 bases, the J end lost 0 bases, and 19 bases lay between the germline ends. The CDR3 protein is CANVRTGGVSYEQYF. Here the CDR3 DNA reads TGTGCCAACGTAAGAACAGGAGGCGTCTCCTACGAGCAGTACTTC.

V usage is TRBV28 and J usage is TRBJ2-1, with no clear D. The CDR3 spans 13 residues. Germline V gene lookup returns CDR1 MDHEN and CDR2 SYDVKM. Between the trimmed V and J ends, which lost 6 bases and 6 bases, there was a span of 12 bases. This CDR3 is CASRSTFPNEQFF. CDR3 bases: TGTGCCAGCAGGTCGACATTCCCCAATGAGCAGTTCTTC.